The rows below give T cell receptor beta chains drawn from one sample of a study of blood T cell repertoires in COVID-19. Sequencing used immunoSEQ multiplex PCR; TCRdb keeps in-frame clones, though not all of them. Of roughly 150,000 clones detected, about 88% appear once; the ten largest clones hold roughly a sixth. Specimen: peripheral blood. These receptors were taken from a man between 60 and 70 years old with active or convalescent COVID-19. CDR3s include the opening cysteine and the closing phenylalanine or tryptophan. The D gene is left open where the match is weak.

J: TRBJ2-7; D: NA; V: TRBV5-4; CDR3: CASSPPGLSYEQYF
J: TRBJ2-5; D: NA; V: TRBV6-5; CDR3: CASSLGDQETQYF
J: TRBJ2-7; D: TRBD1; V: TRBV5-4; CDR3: CASSLDPGGSSYEQYF
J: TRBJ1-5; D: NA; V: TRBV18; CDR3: CASSPEPYFSNQPQHF
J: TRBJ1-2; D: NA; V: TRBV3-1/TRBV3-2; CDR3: CASSQVHREGGYTF
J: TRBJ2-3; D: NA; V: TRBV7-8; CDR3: CASSIYAATTDTQYF
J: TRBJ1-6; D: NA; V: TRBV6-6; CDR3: CASSYAGRHGALHF
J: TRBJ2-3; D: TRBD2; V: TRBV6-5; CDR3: CASSYRPSGRADTQYF
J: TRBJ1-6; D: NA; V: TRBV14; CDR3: CASSLLVSSYNSPLHF
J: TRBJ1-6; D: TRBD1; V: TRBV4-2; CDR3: CASSQETGGINSPLHF
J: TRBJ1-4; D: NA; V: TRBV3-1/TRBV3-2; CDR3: CASSRALGGAGEKLFF
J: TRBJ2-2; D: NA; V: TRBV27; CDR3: CASTSVSGELFF
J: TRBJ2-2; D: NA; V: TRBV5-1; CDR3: CASSLISGDTGELFF